One T cell receptor (beta chain) is described in this entry. This sample stems from a study of blood T cell repertoires in COVID-19. Study details: Donors in the United States, Italy and Spain gave samples during acute or convalescent COVID-19. Sources were T cells, B-cell-depleted T cells, or PBMCs; the material itself was cDNA or gDNA.

Germline assignment: CDR1 MGHRA and CDR2 YSYEKL. Trimming left V 0 bases short and J 2 bases short, with 10 bases between. The CDR3 totals 16 residues. Per the original methods: The authors estimated nucleated cell counts from reference gene primer amplification. Using immunoSEQ multiplex PCR, the repertoire was profiled, and TCRdb retains in-frame clones only, with some absent. That table furnishes V, J and clone size, whereas the DNA furnished D and trimming. The sample has roughly 250,000 clones, 79% seen once; the top ten hold over 3%. This receptor was obtained from a woman in her 40s with active or convalescent COVID-19. The sequenced sample consisted of peripheral blood. This sequence joins TRBV4-1 and TRBJ1-4; no clear D. The CDR3 coding sequence is TGCGCCAGCAGCCAAGATCCGGCGAGGACTAATGAAAAACTGTTTTTT. Its translation is CASSQDPARTNEKLFF.